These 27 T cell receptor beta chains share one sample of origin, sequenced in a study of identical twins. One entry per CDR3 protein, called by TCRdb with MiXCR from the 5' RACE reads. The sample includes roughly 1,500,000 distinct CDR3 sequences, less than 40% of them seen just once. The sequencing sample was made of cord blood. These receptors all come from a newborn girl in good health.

The CDR3 sequence: CASSPSGPYNYNEQFF. The CDR3 nucleotides read TGTGCCAGCAGCCCCTCCGGGCCCTATAATTACAATGAGCAGTTCTTC. The chain couples TRBV7-6 to TRBJ2-1; D uncertain. Germline values: CDR1 SGHVS, CDR2 FNYEAQ. V was trimmed by 5 bases and J by 4 bases, leaving 18 bases between them. The CDR3 is made up of 16 amino acids.

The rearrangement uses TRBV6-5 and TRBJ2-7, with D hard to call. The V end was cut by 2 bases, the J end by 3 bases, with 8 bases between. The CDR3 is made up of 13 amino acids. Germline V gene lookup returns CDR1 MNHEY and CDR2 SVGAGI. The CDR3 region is CASSYGFGYEQYF. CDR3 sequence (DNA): TGTGCCAGCAGTTACGGGTTCGGCTACGAGCAGTACTTC.

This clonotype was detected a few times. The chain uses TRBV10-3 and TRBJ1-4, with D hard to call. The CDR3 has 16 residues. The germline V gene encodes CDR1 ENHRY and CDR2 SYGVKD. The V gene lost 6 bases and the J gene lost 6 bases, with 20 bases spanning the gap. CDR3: CAIRSEAGSGDEKLFF. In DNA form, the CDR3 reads TGTGCCATCAGAAGCGAAGCAGGTTCTGGTGATGAAAAACTGTTTTTT.

The CDR3 sequence is CASSQDPPSTDTQYF. CDR3 in DNA: TGTGCCAGCAGCCAAGACCCACCCAGCACAGATACGCAGTATTTT. The genes are TRBV4-2 and TRBJ2-3; D gene ambiguous. CDR1 and CDR2 from the germline V gene are LGHNA and YNFKEQ. This CDR3 contains 15 residues. Trimming left V 0 bases short and J 0 bases short, with 7 bases between.

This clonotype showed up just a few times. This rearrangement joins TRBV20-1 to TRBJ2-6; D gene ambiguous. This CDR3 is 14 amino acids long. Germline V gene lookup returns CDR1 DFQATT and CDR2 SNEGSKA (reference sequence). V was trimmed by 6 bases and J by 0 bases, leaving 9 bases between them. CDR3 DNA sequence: TGCAGTGCCCCAACAAGCTCTGGGGCCAACGTCCTGACTTTC. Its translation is CSAPTSSGANVLTF.

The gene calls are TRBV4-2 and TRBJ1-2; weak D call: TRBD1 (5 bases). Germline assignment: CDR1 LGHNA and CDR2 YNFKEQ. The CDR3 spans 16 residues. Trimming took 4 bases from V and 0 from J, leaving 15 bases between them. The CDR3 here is CASSLNPGRANYGYTF. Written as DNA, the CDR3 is TGTGCCAGCAGCCTTAATCCAGGGAGAGCTAACTATGGCTACACCTTC.

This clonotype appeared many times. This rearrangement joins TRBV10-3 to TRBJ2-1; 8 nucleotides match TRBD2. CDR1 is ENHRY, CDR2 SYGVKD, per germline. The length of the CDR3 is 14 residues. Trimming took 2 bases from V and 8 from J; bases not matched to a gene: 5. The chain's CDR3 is CAISEGREADEQFF. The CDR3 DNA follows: TGTGCCATCAGTGAGGGGCGGGAGGCTGATGAGCAGTTCTTC.

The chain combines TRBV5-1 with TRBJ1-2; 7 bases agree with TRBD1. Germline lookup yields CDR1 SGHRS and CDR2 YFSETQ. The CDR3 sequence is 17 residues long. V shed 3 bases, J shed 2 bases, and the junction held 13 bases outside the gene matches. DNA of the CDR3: TGCGCCAGCAGCTCCCAGCTCCGGGCAGGGGGGAACTATGGCTACACCTTC. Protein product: CASSSQLRAGGNYGYTF.

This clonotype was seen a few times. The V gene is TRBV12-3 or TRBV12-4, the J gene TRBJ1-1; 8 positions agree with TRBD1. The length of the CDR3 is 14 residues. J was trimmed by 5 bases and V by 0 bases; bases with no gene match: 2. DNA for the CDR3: TGTGCCAGCAGTTTAGCCAGGGGGCAAACTGAAGCTTTCTTT. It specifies CASSLARGQTEAFF.

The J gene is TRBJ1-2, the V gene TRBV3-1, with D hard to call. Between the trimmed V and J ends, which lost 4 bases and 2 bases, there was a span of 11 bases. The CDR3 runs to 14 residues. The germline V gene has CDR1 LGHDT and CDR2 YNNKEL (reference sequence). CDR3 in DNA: TGTGCCAGCAGCCTCCGCCAGGAGAACTATGGCTACACCTTC. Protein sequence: CASSLRQENYGYTF.

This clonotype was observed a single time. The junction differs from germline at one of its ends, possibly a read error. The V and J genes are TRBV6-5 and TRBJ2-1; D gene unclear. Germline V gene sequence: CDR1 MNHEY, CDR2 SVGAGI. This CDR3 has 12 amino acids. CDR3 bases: TGTGCCGGCAGTTACCACAACAATGAGCAGTTCTTC. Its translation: CAGSYHNNEQFF.

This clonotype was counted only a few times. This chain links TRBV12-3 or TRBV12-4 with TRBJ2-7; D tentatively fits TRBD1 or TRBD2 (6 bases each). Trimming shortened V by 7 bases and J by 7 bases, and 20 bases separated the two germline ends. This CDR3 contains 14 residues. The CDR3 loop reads CASKIGGIVGEQYF. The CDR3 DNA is TGTGCCAGCAAAATAGGGGGGATAGTGGGGGAGCAGTACTTC.

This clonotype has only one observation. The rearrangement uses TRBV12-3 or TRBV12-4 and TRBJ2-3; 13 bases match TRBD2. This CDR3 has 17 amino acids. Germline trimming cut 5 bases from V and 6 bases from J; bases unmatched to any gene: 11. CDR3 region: CASSPPTGLAGRDTQYF. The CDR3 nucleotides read TGTGCCAGCAGTCCACCGACGGGACTAGCGGGGAGGGATACGCAGTATTTT.

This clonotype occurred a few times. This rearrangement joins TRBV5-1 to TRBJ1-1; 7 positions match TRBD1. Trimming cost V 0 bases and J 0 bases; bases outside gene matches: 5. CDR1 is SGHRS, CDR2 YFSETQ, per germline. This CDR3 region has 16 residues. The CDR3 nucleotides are TGCGCCAGCAGCTTGGTTCCGACAGGGATGAACACTGAAGCTTTCTTT. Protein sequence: CASSLVPTGMNTEAFF.

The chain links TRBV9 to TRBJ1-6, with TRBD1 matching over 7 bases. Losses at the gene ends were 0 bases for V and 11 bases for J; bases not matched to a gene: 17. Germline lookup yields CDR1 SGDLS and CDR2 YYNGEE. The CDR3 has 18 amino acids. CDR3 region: CASSVGPPGRGRVTPLHF. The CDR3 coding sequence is TGTGCCAGCAGCGTAGGACCCCCAGGAAGGGGGCGCGTTACACCCCTCCACTTT.

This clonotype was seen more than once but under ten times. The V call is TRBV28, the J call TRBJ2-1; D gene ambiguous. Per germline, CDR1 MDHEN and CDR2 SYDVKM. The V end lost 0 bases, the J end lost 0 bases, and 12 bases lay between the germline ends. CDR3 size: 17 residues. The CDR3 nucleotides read TGTGCCAGCAGTTTATGGTCATCGGGCTACTCCTACAATGAGCAGTTCTTC. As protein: CASSLWSSGYSYNEQFF.

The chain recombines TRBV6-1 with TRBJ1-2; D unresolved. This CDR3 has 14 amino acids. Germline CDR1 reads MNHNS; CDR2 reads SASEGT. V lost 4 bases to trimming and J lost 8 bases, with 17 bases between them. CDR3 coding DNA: TGTGCCAGCAGTGGAGTTAGGGCCGCGGGGGGCTACACCTTC. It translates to CASSGVRAAGGYTF.

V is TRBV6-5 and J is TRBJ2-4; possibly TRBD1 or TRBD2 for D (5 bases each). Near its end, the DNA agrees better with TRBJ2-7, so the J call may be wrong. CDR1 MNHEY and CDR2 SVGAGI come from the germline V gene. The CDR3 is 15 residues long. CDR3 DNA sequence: TGTGCCAGCAGTTACGGGACGACCCAGGGCCACGAGCAGTACTTC. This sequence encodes CASSYGTTQGHEQYF.

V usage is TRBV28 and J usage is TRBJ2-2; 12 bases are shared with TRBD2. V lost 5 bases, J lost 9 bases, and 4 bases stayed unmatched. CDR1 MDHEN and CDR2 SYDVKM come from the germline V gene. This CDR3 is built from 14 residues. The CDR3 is CASSPGLAGRELFF. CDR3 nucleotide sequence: TGTGCCAGCAGTCCCGGACTAGCGGGAAGGGAGCTGTTTTTT.

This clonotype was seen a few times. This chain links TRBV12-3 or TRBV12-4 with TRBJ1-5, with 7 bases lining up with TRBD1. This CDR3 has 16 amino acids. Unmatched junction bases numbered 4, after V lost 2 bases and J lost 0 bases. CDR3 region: CASSLRGPSSNQPQHF. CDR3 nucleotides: TGTGCCAGCAGTTTAAGGGGGCCTTCTAGCAATCAGCCCCAGCATTTT.

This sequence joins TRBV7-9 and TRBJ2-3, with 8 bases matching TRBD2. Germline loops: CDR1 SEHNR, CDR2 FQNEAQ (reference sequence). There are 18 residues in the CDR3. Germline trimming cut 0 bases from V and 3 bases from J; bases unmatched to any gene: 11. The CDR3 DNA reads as TGTGCCAGCAGCTTAGCTTTAGTACGGGAGGGCCCGACAGATACGCAGTATTTT. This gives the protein CASSLALVREGPTDTQYF.

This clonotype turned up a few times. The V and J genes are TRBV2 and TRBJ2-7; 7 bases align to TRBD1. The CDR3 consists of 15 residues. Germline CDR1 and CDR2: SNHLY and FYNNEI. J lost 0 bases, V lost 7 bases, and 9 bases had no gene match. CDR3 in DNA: TGTGCCAGCATGGCCGACAGGGTAAGCTCCTACGAGCAGTACTTC. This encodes CASMADRVSSYEQYF. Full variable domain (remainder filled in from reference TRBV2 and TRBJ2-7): EPEVTQTPSHQVTQMGQEVILRCVPISNHLYFYWYRQILGQKVEFLVSFYNNEISEKSEIFDDQFSVERPDGSNFTLKIRSTKLEDSAMYFCASMADRVSSYEQYFGPGTRLTVT.

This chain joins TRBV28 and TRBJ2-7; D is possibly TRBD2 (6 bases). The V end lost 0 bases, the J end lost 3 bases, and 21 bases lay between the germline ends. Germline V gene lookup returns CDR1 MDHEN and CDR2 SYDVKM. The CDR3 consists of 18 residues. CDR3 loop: CASSLWGRTTKMNYEQYF. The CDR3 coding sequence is TGTGCCAGCAGTTTATGGGGTAGGACTACTAAAATGAACTACGAGCAGTACTTC.

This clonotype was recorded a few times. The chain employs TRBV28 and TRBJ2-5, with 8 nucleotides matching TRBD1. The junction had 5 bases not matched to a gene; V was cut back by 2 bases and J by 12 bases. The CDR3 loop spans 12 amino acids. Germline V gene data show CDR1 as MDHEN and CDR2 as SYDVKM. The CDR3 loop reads CASSLEWTGKYF. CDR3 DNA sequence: TGTGCCAGCAGTTTAGAGTGGACAGGGAAGTACTTC.

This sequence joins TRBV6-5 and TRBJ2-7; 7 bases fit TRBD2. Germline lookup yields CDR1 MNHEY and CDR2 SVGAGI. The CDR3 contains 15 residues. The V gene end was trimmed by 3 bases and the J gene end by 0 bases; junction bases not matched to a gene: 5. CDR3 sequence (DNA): TGTGCCAGCAGTTATGGTGGGAGGGCCTCCTACGAGCAGTACTTC. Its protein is CASSYGGRASYEQYF.

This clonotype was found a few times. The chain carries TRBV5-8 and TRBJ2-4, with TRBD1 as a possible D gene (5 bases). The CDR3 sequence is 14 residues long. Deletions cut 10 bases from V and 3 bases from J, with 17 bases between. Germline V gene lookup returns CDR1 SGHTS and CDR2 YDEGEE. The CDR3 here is CAGNNARDKNIQYF. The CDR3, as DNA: TGTGCCGGAAATAACGCCAGGGACAAAAACATTCAGTACTTC.

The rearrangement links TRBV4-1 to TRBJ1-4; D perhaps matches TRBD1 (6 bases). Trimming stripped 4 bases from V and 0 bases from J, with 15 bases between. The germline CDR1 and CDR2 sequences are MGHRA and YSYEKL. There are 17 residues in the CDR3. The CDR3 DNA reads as TGCGCCAGCAGCCTTCTTAGGACAGATGCAACTAATGAAAAACTGTTTTTT. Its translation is CASSLLRTDATNEKLFF.